This T cell receptor beta chain originates from a study of cytotoxic CD8 clonotypes in ibrutinib-treated CLL. Across the study: The authors obtained response samples at a median of approximately 11 months of treatment, range 6 to 36. Productive templates per sample averaged roughly 270,000; productive rearrangements, just under 95,000. Regarding the study as a whole: Relative to age-matched healthy donors, clonality at baseline was higher, and it tracked circulating CD8+ T-cell counts.

This clone has only a few counts. The antigen remains unidentified. TCRdb keeps only in-frame clones here, not all; method: immunoSEQ multiplex PCR. The table shows 140,000 to 150,000 clones, with 76% occurring only once. Genomic DNA (about 2 micrograms) was obtained from cryopreserved PBMCs for construction of TCR beta libraries. Specimen: PBMCs, collected after 24 months of ibrutinib treatment. This TCR was recovered from a human donor with chronic lymphocytic leukemia.

The CDR3, as DNA: TGTGCTAGTGGTTTGGAGGGGGAAGCTTTCTTT. It yields the protein CASGLEGEAFF. The chain uses TRBV12-5 and TRBJ1-1; maybe TRBD1 (5 bases). The CDR3 runs to 11 residues. V dropped 1 base and J dropped 8 bases, with 5 bases sitting between them. Germline V gives CDR1 LGHNT, CDR2 FRNRAP.